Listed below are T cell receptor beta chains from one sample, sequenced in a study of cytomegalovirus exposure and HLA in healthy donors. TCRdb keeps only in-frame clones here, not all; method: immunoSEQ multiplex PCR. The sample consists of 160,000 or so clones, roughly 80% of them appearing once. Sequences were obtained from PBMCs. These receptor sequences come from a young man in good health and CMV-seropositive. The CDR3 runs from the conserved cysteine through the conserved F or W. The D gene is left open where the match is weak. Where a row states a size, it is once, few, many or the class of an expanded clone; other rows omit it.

cdr3_nt: TGTGCCAGCAGTTACACAGGGAACACTGAAGCTTTCTTT
cdr3_aa: CASSYTGNTEAFF
j_call: TRBJ1-1
clone_size: NA
d_call: NA
v_call: TRBV7-8

cdr3_nt: TGTGCCACCAGCAGGTCAGGGGTATCTGAGCAGTACTTC
cdr3_aa: CATSRSGVSEQYF
j_call: TRBJ2-7
clone_size: NA
d_call: NA
v_call: TRBV15

cdr3_nt: TGTGCCAGCAGCCAGCCGGGACTAGCGGGCACAGATACGCAGTATTTT
cdr3_aa: CASSQPGLAGTDTQYF
j_call: TRBJ2-3
clone_size: few
d_call: TRBD2
v_call: TRBV4-2

cdr3_nt: TGTGCCGGCACCCTGAGGGGGACTAGCGGGAGAAGGAACATTCAGTACTTC
cdr3_aa: CAGTLRGTSGRRNIQYF
j_call: TRBJ2-4
clone_size: NA
d_call: TRBD2
v_call: TRBV19

cdr3_nt: TGTGCCACCAGCAGAGATCCCCAGAAACAAGAGACCCAGTACTTC
cdr3_aa: CATSRDPQKQETQYF
j_call: TRBJ2-5
clone_size: NA
d_call: NA
v_call: TRBV15

cdr3_nt: TGTGCCAGTCTGACAGGGCGGAATGAGCAGTTCTTC
cdr3_aa: CASLTGRNEQFF
j_call: TRBJ2-1
clone_size: NA
d_call: TRBD1
v_call: TRBV25-1

cdr3_nt: TGTGCCAGCAGCTTGGACAGGGACGGGACCCAGTACTTC
cdr3_aa: CASSLDRDGTQYF
j_call: TRBJ2-5
clone_size: NA
d_call: TRBD1
v_call: TRBV6-5

cdr3_nt: TGTGCCAGCAGTTCCCCAGGGTTGGGCACTGAAGCTTTCTTT
cdr3_aa: CASSSPGLGTEAFF
j_call: TRBJ1-1
clone_size: few
d_call: NA
v_call: TRBV27

cdr3_nt: TGTGCCAGCAGAACAGGACCTAGCAATCAGCCCCAGCATTTT
cdr3_aa: CASRTGPSNQPQHF
j_call: TRBJ1-5
clone_size: NA
d_call: NA
v_call: TRBV2

cdr3_nt: TGCAGCGTTGAAGATTCGACAGGCAGTGGAGTGAACACTGAAGCTTTCTTT
cdr3_aa: CSVEDSTGSGVNTEAFF
j_call: TRBJ1-1
clone_size: NA
d_call: NA
v_call: TRBV29-1

cdr3_nt: TGTGCCAGCAGCTTATTTGGACAAAACACTGAAGCTTTCTTT
cdr3_aa: CASSLFGQNTEAFF
j_call: TRBJ1-1
clone_size: once
d_call: NA
v_call: TRBV7-6

cdr3_nt: TGTGCCAGCAGTACTGTAGTGTGGTCCTACGAGCAGTACTTC
cdr3_aa: CASSTVVWSYEQYF
j_call: TRBJ2-7
clone_size: NA
d_call: NA
v_call: TRBV25-1

cdr3_nt: TGTGCCAGCAGACGTGGGGACTCCGACCGATCCTACGAGCAGTACTTC
cdr3_aa: CASRRGDSDRSYEQYF
j_call: TRBJ2-7
clone_size: NA
d_call: NA
v_call: TRBV7-8

cdr3_nt: TGTGCCAGTAGTATAGGGGGAGGGACTGAAGCTTTCTTT
cdr3_aa: CASSIGGGTEAFF
j_call: TRBJ1-1
clone_size: NA
d_call: NA
v_call: TRBV19

cdr3_nt: TGTGCCAGCAGTGGGACAGCCTCCTCCCGAACCGGTCGAGCTTTCTTT
cdr3_aa: CASSGTASSRTGRAFF
j_call: TRBJ1-1
clone_size: NA
d_call: NA
v_call: TRBV2

cdr3_nt: TGTGCCAGCTCACCACGTACCGGAGGCACCGGGGAGCTGTTTTTT
cdr3_aa: CASSPRTGGTGELFF
j_call: TRBJ2-2
clone_size: NA
d_call: NA
v_call: TRBV18

cdr3_nt: TGTGCCAGCAGCCAAACAACGGGGTACTCCTACGAGCAGTACTTC
cdr3_aa: CASSQTTGYSYEQYF
j_call: TRBJ2-7
clone_size: NA
d_call: NA
v_call: TRBV7-2

cdr3_nt: TGTGCCAGCAGCTTAACCGGACTACTCACAGATACGCAGTATTTT
cdr3_aa: CASSLTGLLTDTQYF
j_call: TRBJ2-3
clone_size: NA
d_call: NA
v_call: TRBV11-3